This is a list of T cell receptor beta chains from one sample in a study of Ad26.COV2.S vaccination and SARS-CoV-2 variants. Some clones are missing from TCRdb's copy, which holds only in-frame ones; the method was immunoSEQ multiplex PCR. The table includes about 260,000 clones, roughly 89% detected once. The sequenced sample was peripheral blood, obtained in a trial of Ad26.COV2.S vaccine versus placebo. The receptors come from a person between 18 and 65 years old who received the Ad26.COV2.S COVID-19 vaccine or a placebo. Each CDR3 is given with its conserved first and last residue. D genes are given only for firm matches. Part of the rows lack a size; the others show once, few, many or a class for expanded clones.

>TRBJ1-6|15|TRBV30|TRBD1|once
CAWSVQGGGRSPLHF
TGTGCCTGGAGTGTACAGGGGGGCGGTCGTTCACCCCTCCACTTT
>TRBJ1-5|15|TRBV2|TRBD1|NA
CASNMDRGSNQPQHF
TGTGCCAGCAATATGGACAGGGGCAGCAATCAGCCCCAGCATTTT
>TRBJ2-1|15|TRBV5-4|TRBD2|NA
CASSGLAGNYNEQFF
TGTGCCAGCTCAGGACTAGCGGGGAATTACAATGAGCAGTTCTTC
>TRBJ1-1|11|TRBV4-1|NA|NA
CASRRNTEAFF
TGCGCCAGCCGTCGGAACACTGAAGCTTTCTTT
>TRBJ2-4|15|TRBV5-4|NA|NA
CASSLQGPNKNIQYF
TGTGCCAGCAGCTTGCAGGGGCCGAACAAAAACATTCAGTACTTC
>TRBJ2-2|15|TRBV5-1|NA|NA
CASSPRTLNTGELFF
TGCGCCAGCAGCCCAAGGACTTTGAACACCGGGGAGCTGTTTTTT
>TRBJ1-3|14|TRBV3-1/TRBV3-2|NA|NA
CASSLQGFGDTIYF
TGTGCCAGCAGTTTACAGGGTTTCGGAGACACCATATATTTT
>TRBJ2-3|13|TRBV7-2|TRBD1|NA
CASSRDRDDTQYF
TGTGCCAGCAGCCGGGACAGGGATGATACGCAGTATTTT
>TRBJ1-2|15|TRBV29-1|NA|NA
CSVEEVTAGNYGYTF
TGCAGCGTTGAAGAGGTAACAGCAGGGAACTATGGCTACACCTTC
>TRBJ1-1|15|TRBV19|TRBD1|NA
CASRGGSGGNTEAFF
TGTGCCAGTAGAGGGGGCTCGGGCGGGAACACTGAAGCTTTCTTT
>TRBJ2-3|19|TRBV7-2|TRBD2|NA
CASSLAQSSGRWGTDTQYF
TGTGCCAGCAGCTTAGCACAGTCTAGCGGGAGGTGGGGGACAGATACGCAGTATTTT
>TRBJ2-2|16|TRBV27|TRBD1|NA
CASSYGTGVGTGELFF
TGTGCCAGCAGTTATGGGACAGGGGTAGGCACCGGGGAGCTGTTTTTT
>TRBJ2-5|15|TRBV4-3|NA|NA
CASSQDPIGRETQYF
TGCGCCAGCAGCCAAGATCCTATAGGGAGAGAGACCCAGTACTTC
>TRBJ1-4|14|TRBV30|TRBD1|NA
CAWGRGQGLEKLFF
TGTGCCTGGGGGAGGGGACAGGGGCTTGAAAAACTGTTTTTT
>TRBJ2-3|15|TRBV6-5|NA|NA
CASSHPGQGGDTQYF
TGTGCCAGCAGTCACCCCGGGCAGGGAGGAGATACGCAGTATTTT
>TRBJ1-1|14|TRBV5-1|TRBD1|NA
CASSLGDRVTEAFF
TGCGCCAGCAGCTTGGGGGACAGGGTAACTGAAGCTTTCTTT
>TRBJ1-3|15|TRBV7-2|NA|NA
CASRKQGQVRNTIYF
TGTGCCAGCAGAAAACAGGGACAAGTGAGAAACACCATATATTTT
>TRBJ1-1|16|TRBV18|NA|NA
CASSPPRTFMNTEAFF
TGTGCCAGCTCACCACCAAGGACCTTCATGAACACTGAAGCTTTCTTT
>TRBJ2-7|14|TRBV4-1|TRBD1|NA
CASRPVLRGPEQYF
TGCGCCAGCAGACCGGTCCTAAGGGGGCCCGAGCAGTACTTC
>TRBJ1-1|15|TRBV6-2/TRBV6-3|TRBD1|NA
CASSTGQGKNTEAFF
TGTGCCAGCAGTACGGGACAGGGAAAGAACACTGAAGCTTTCTTT
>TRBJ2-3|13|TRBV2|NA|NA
CASNIRGTDTQYF
TGTGCCAGCAACATCCGTGGGACAGATACGCAGTATTTT
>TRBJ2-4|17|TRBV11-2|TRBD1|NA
CASSNQAVTGDVSIQYF
TGTGCCAGCAGCAATCAGGCGGTGACAGGGGACGTCAGCATTCAGTACTTC
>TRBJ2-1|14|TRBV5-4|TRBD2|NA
CASSLYSGSHEQFF
TGTGCCAGCAGCTTGTATAGCGGGAGCCATGAGCAGTTCTTC
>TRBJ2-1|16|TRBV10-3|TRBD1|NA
CAISESLGQAYNEQFF
TGTGCCATCAGTGAGTCTCTGGGACAGGCGTACAATGAGCAGTTCTTC
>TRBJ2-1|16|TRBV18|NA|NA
CASSLGGPMSYNEQFF
TGTGCCAGCTCACTGGGGGGCCCCATGTCCTACAATGAGCAGTTCTTC
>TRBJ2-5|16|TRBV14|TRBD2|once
CASSQGTSGLLETQYF
TGTGCCAGCAGCCAAGGGACTAGCGGGCTATTAGAGACCCAGTACTTC
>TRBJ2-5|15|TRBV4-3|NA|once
CASSQDRTGVETQYF
TGCGCCAGCAGCCAAGATAGGACGGGGGTGGAGACCCAGTACTTC
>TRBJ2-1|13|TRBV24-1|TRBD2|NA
CATTGGPYNEQFF
TGTGCCACCACGGGGGGGCCATACAATGAGCAGTTCTTC
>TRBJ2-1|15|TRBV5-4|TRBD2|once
CASSLVGDYNNEQFF
TGTGCCAGCAGCTTGGTTGGGGACTATAACAATGAGCAGTTCTTC
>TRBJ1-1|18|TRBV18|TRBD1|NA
CASSRKVGTGLMNTEAFF
TGTGCCAGCTCCCGCAAAGTGGGGACAGGTCTTATGAACACTGAAGCTTTCTTT
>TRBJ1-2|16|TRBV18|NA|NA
CASSPGRAALAYGYTF
TGTGCCAGCTCACCGGGAAGGGCTGCCCTAGCCTATGGCTACACCTTC
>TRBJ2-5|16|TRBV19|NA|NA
CASSPTGGTAQETQYF
TGTGCCAGTAGTCCAACGGGCGGGACAGCACAAGAGACCCAGTACTTC
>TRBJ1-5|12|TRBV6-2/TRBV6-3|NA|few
CASSYSFSVQHF
TGTGCCAGCAGTTACTCGTTCAGTGTCCAGCATTTT
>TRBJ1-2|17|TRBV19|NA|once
CASSIVAGRGAFYGYTF
TGTGCCAGTAGTATAGTTGCCGGCAGGGGCGCATTCTATGGCTACACCTTC
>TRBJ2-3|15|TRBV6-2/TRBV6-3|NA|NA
CASSLQAYSTDTQYF
TGTGCCAGCAGTCTACAAGCGTATAGCACAGATACGCAGTATTTT
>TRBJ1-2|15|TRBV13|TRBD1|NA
CASSFWEGAGYGYTF
TGTGCCAGCAGCTTCTGGGAGGGGGCGGGCTATGGCTACACCTTC
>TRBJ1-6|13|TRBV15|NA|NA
CATRIGWASPLHF
TGTGCCACACGCATAGGGTGGGCTTCACCCCTCCACTTT
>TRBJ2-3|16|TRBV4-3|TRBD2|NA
CASSQEGTSPADTQYF
TGCGCCAGCAGCCAAGAGGGGACTAGCCCCGCAGATACGCAGTATTTT
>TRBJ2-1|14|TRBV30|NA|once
CAWSVIAEYNEQFF
TGTGCCTGGAGTGTAATAGCGGAATACAATGAGCAGTTCTTC
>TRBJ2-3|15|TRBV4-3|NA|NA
CASSQDGFSTDTQYF
TGCGCCAGCAGCCAAGACGGCTTCAGCACAGATACGCAGTATTTT
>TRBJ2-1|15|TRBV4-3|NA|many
CASSQDGNRYNEQFF
TGCGCCAGCAGCCAAGACGGGAACAGATACAATGAGCAGTTCTTC
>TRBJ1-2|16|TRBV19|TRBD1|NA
CASSVRRDRSNYGYTF
TGTGCCAGTAGTGTCCGGAGGGACAGGTCTAACTATGGCTACACCTTC
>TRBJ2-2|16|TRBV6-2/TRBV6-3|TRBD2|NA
CASSPRRRGGPGELFF
TGTGCCAGCAGCCCCCGTAGGCGGGGGGGCCCCGGGGAGCTGTTTTTT
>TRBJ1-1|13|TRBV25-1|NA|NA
CASSEEWGTEAFF
TGTGCCAGCAGTGAGGAATGGGGCACTGAAGCTTTCTTT
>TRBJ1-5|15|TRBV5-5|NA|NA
CASSRGQNSNQPQHF
TGTGCCAGCAGCCGCGGACAGAATAGCAATCAGCCCCAGCATTTT
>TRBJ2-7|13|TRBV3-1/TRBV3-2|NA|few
CASSPGRTYEQYF
TGTGCCAGCAGCCCGGGACGGACCTACGAGCAGTACTTC
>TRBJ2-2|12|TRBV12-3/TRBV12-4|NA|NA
CASSLSAGELFF
TGTGCCAGCAGTCTTTCCGCCGGGGAGCTGTTTTTT
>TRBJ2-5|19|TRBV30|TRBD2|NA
CAWSPRLAGEPRYQETQYF
TGTGCCTGGAGCCCTAGACTAGCGGGGGAGCCCCGGTACCAAGAGACCCAGTACTTC
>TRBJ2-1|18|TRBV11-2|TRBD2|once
CASTARAGGAGLRDEQFF
TGTGCCAGCACCGCACGGGCAGGTGGAGCGGGACTGCGCGATGAGCAGTTCTTC
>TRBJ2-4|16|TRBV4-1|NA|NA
CASSQVAPGSWNIQYF
TGCGCCAGCAGCCAAGTCGCGCCAGGGAGTTGGAACATTCAGTACTTC
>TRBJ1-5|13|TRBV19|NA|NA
CASKGPSNQPQHF
TGTGCCAGTAAAGGACCGAGCAATCAGCCCCAGCATTTT
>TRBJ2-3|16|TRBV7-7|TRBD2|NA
CASSPGLAGLTDTQYF
TGTGCTAGCAGCCCGGGACTAGCGGGGCTCACAGATACGCAGTATTTT
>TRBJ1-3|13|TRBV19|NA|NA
CASSIVSGNTIYF
TGTGCCAGTAGTATCGTTTCTGGAAACACCATATATTTT